Below are 22 T cell receptor beta chains sequenced from a single sample in a study of OX40 agonist ivuxolimab in advanced cancers. Profiled with immunoSEQ multiplex PCR; TCRdb holds only in-frame clones, not every one. Among 69,000 or so clones listed, less than 90% were seen once. The sequenced sample was CD4+ or CD8+ T cells sorted from blood, obtained in a trial of the OX40 agonist ivuxolimab. The receptor set was obtained from an adult with an advanced solid tumor such as melanoma, head and neck, liver or kidney cancer.

The V call is TRBV29-1, the J call TRBJ1-3; 10 bases are a match to TRBD1. Germline V gene lookup returns CDR1 SQVTM and CDR2 ANQGSEA. V gave up 7 bases and J gave up 0 bases; unmatched junction bases: 3. The CDR3 has 14 amino acids. The CDR3 DNA sequence: TGCAGCGCGAGACAGGGGGCCTCTGGAAACACCATATATTTT. Translated, it gives CSARQGASGNTIYF.

This clone has only a few counts. The V and J genes are TRBV7-3 and TRBJ2-1; possible D gene TRBD2, 5 bases. This CDR3 has 13 residues. Germline V gives CDR1 SGHTA, CDR2 FQGTGA. V was pared by 4 bases and J by 9 bases, with 13 bases between. DNA of the CDR3: TGTGCCAGCAGCTCCTCAACGGGGATTGAGCAGTTCTTC. Translation: CASSSSTGIEQFF.

The chain carries TRBV25-1 and TRBJ2-5; D is perhaps TRBD2 (7 bases). The V end was cut by 3 bases, the J end by 4 bases, with 18 bases between. Germline V lookup: CDR1 MGHDK, CDR2 SYGVNS. CDR3 length: 16 amino acids. DNA of the CDR3: TGTGCCAGCAGTGAGAAACGGGGGGAGACAGGAGAGACCCAGTACTTC. Protein product: CASSEKRGETGETQYF.

The chain is built from TRBV27 and TRBJ2-5, with D perhaps TRBD1 or TRBD2 (5 bases each). Germline CDR1 MNHEY, CDR2 SMNVEV (reference sequence). The CDR3 has 14 amino acids. V was cut by 3 bases and J by 5 bases, with 13 bases left in between. The CDR3 DNA follows: TGTGCCAGCAGTTTTGGGGGTACATACGAGACCCAGTACTTC. It translates to CASSFGGTYETQYF.

The chain recombines TRBV7-9 with TRBJ1-2, with D unclear. Germline CDR1 reads SEHNR; CDR2 reads FQNEAQ (reference sequence). V was trimmed by 0 bases and J by 5 bases, leaving 19 bases between them. There are 17 residues in the CDR3. The chain's CDR3 is CASSLALGGHSRYGYTF. In DNA, the CDR3 is TGTGCCAGCAGCTTAGCCCTGGGCGGCCACTCCCGATATGGCTACACCTTC.

As DNA, the CDR3 is TGTGCCAGCATCGTTACAGGACTATCCTACGAGCAGTACTTC. It encodes CASIVTGLSYEQYF. The rearrangement joins TRBV6-1 to TRBJ2-7; possibly TRBD2 for D (6 bases). The CDR3 length is 14 residues. Germline CDR1 reads MNHNS; CDR2 reads SASEGT. V dropped 7 bases and J dropped 1 base, with 14 bases sitting between them.

This clone was detected only a few times. This chain joins TRBV5-1 and TRBJ1-1, with a possible D match to TRBD1 (5 bases). This CDR3 spans 14 amino acids. Trimming removed 6 bases at V and 4 bases at J, with 16 bases between. From germline, CDR1 is SGHRS and CDR2 YFSETQ. The CDR3 protein is CASTPGGDFTEAFF. CDR3 nucleotide sequence: TGCGCCAGCACACCTGGGGGGGATTTCACTGAAGCTTTCTTT.

The gene calls are TRBV5-1 and TRBJ1-3; D gene ambiguous. Germline CDR1 is SGHRS and CDR2 is YFSETQ. CDR3 size: 14 residues. V lost 0 bases, J lost 4 bases, and 8 bases lay in between. CDR3 DNA: TGCGCCAGCAGCTTGGGCCAGGACGGAAACACCATATATTTT. Amino acids: CASSLGQDGNTIYF.

This clone is a singleton in its sample. The chain carries TRBV5-5 and TRBJ1-6; no clear D. Germline V gene lookup returns CDR1 SGHKS and CDR2 YYEKEE (reference sequence). The CDR3 is 17 residues long. The V and J ends lost 0 bases and 8 bases respectively, with 18 bases between them. CDR3 bases: TGTGCCAGCAGCTTGGTTCGCGGGTGGAGATACGATTCACCCCTCCACTTT. Translating gives CASSLVRGWRYDSPLHF. Full variable domain (rest looked up from reference TRBV5-5 and TRBJ1-6): DAGVTQSPTHLIKTRGQQVTLRCSPISGHKSVSWYQQVLGQGPQFIFQYYEKEERGRGNFPDRFSARQFPNYSSELNVNALLLGDSALYLCASSLVRGWRYDSPLHFGNGTRLTVT.

This chain links TRBV2 with TRBJ1-6; D ambiguous. The CDR3 consists of 14 residues. The germline V and J ends were trimmed by 8 bases and 4 bases, with 12 bases remaining between them. The V gene's germline CDR1 is SNHLY and CDR2 FYNNEI. Here the CDR3 reads CASAGGPYNSPLHF. CDR3 in DNA: TGTGCCAGCGCCGGAGGGCCATATAATTCACCCCTCCACTTT.

This clone was seen a few times. The genes are TRBV6-4 and TRBJ1-6, with no clear D. V was pared by 2 bases and J by 8 bases, with 7 bases between. This CDR3 region has 13 residues. CDR1 is MRHNA and CDR2 is SNTAGT in the germline V gene. CDR3 protein: CASSDIVDSPLHF. CDR3 coding DNA: TGTGCCAGCAGTGACATTGTTGATTCACCCCTCCACTTT.

The chain carries TRBV30 and TRBJ1-1; D is unresolved. Per the germline V gene, CDR1 is GTSNPN and CDR2 is SVGIG (reference sequence). V was pared by 4 bases and J by 4 bases, with 16 bases between. The CDR3 is 14 amino acids. The CDR3, as DNA: TGTGCCTGGACCAGGCCTAAACCAACCACTGAAGCTTTCTTT. This sequence encodes CAWTRPKPTTEAFF.

This chain uses TRBV25-1 with TRBJ2-4; unclear D gene. The CDR3 covers 14 residues. V was trimmed by 5 bases and J by 4 bases, leaving 12 bases between them. The germline V gene has CDR1 MGHDK and CDR2 SYGVNS. CDR3 sequence: CASSSDHGKNIQYF. CDR3 coding DNA: TGTGCCAGCAGTTCGGACCACGGTAAAAACATTCAGTACTTC.

This clone has more than one count but fewer than ten. The chain employs TRBV7-2 and TRBJ2-3, with a weak D call TRBD1 (6 bases). The CDR3 sequence is 14 residues long. With 7 bases removed from V and 2 bases from J, the gap between germline ends came to 13 bases. Germline loops: CDR1 SGHTA, CDR2 FQGNSA. CDR3 bases: TGTGCCAGCACCCGGGACAAGTACACAGATACGCAGTATTTT. Its protein product is CASTRDKYTDTQYF.

The count of this clone is one. The V gene is TRBV27, the J gene TRBJ2-1, with D perhaps matching TRBD2 (7 bases). The V gene lost 2 bases and the J gene lost 7 bases, with 9 bases spanning the gap. The CDR3 has 13 residues. Germline loops: CDR1 MNHEY, CDR2 SMNVEV (reference sequence). The CDR3 sequence: CASSLRGANEQFF. Written as DNA, the CDR3 is TGTGCCAGCAGTTTACGGGGGGCTAATGAGCAGTTCTTC.

The chain recombines TRBV28 with TRBJ1-5; D not resolved. The length of the CDR3 is 13 residues. V was clipped by 4 bases and J by 3 bases, with 7 bases between them. Germline V gene lookup returns CDR1 MDHEN and CDR2 SYDVKM. The CDR3 region is CASSWQLNQPQHF. The CDR3 DNA reads TGTGCCAGCAGTTGGCAGCTCAATCAGCCCCAGCATTTT.

J is TRBJ2-7 and V is TRBV18; 11 bases align to TRBD2. With 1 base clipped from V and 4 bases from J, the junction kept 3 bases outside the gene matches. The CDR3 is 15 amino acids. Germline CDR1 is KGHSH and CDR2 is LQKENI. The CDR3 DNA is TGTGCCAGCTCACCACAGGGACTAGCGGTGTACGAGCAGTACTTC. Its translation is CASSPQGLAVYEQYF. Full variable domain (outside the CDR3, taken from reference TRBV18 and TRBJ2-7): NAGVMQNPRHLVRRRGQEARLRCSPMKGHSHVYWYRQLPEEGLKFMVYLQKENIIDESGMPKERFSAEFPKEGPSILRIQQVVRGDSAAYFCASSPQGLAVYEQYFGPGTRLTVT.

The rearrangement joins TRBV7-2 to TRBJ2-3; D gene uncertain. CDR1 SGHTA and CDR2 FQGNSA come from the germline V gene. CDR3 size: 16 residues. V lost 1 base to trimming and J lost 6 bases, with 17 bases between them. CDR3 loop: CASSLGSRMGQDTQYF. The CDR3 DNA reads as TGTGCCAGCAGCTTAGGGTCTAGGATGGGTCAGGATACGCAGTATTTT.

The V gene is TRBV9, the J gene TRBJ1-4; 8 bases are a match to TRBD1. V lost 1 base, J lost 8 bases, and 4 bases stayed unmatched. Germline assignment: CDR1 SGDLS and CDR2 YYNGEE. The CDR3 contains 14 residues. The CDR3 protein is CASSVSGTGEKLFF. DNA of the CDR3: TGTGCCAGCAGCGTATCCGGGACAGGCGAAAAACTGTTTTTT.

The CDR3, as DNA: TGTGCCAGCTCGCCAACCCTAGGTGGGCTCTATGGCTACACCTTC. Amino acids: CASSPTLGGLYGYTF. The J gene is TRBJ1-2, the V gene TRBV18; D gene uncertain. Trimming removed 6 bases at V and 4 bases at J, with 18 bases between. The germline gives CDR1 KGHSH, CDR2 LQKENI. The CDR3 spans 15 residues. Supplemented by reference TRBV18 and TRBJ1-2, the full variable domain reads NAGVMQNPRHLVRRRGQEARLRCSPMKGHSHVYWYRQLPEEGLKFMVYLQKENIIDESGMPKERFSAEFPKEGPSILRIQQVVRGDSAAYFCASSPTLGGLYGYTFGSGTRLTVV.

V and J are TRBV7-2 and TRBJ2-3; TRBD2 matches at 8 bases. CDR1 is SGHTA and CDR2 is FQGNSA in the germline V gene. The CDR3 is 15 amino acids. With V trimmed by 3 bases and J by 6 bases, 8 bases remained unmatched. This chain's CDR3 is CASSFQAGVGDTQYF. The CDR3 DNA follows: TGTGCCAGCAGCTTCCAAGCGGGAGTCGGGGATACGCAGTATTTT.

This clone was detected only once. The chain joins TRBV19 to TRBJ2-2; possible D gene TRBD1, 6 bases. The CDR3 extends over 15 amino acids. Trimming cost V 3 bases and J 2 bases, with 10 bases left between them. Germline V gene lookup returns CDR1 LNHDA and CDR2 SQIVND (reference sequence). CDR3 DNA: TGTGCCAGTAGTATTGACAGGCAAAACACCGGGGAGCTGTTTTTT. This encodes CASSIDRQNTGELFF.